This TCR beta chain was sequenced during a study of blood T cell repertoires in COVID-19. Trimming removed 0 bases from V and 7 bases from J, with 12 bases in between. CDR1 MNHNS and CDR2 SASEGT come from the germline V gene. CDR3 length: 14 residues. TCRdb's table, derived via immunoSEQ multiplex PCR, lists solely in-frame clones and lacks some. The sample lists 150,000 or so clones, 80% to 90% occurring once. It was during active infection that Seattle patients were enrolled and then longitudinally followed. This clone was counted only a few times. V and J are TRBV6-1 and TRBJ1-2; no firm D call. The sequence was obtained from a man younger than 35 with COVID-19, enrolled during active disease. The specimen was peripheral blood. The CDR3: CASSEAFRGSGYTF. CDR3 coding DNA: TGTGCCAGCAGTGAAGCCTTCAGAGGATCTGGCTACACCTTC.